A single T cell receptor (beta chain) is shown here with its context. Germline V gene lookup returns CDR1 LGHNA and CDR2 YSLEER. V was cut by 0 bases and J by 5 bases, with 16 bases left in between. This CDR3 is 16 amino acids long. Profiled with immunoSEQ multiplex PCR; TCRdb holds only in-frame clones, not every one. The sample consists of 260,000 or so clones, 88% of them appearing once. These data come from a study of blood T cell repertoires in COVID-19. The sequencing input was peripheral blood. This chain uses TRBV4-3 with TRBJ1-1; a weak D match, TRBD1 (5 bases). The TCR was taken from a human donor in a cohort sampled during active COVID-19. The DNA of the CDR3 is TGCGCCAGCAGCCAAGATTCTACAGGTTCGTTGACTGAAGCTTTCTTT. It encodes CASSQDSTGSLTEAFF.